Below, 14 T cell receptor beta chains from the same sample are listed, as sequenced in a study of neoadjuvant anti-PD-1 for oral cavity cancer. This table comes from immunoSEQ multiplex PCR, and its TCRdb copy is limited to in-frame clones, with some not included. This sample carries 16,000 or so clones, 55% to 65% of them seen once, and the ten largest clones take 2% to 3%. Sequenced material: PBMCs, taken before nivolumab (anti-PD-1) treatment. The source of these receptors is a person aged 40 to 85 with oral cavity squamous cell carcinoma.

To note about this clone: A read error may account for a junction end that differs from germline. The chain links TRBV7-3 to TRBJ2-2; 7 nucleotides match TRBD2. Germline V lookup: CDR1 SGHTA, CDR2 FQGTGA. The CDR3 sequence is 16 residues long. As DNA, the CDR3 is TGTACCAGCAGCCCGGTGGGGAGGGCGGGGACCGGGGAGCTGTTTTTT. Protein product: CTSSPVGRAGTGELFF.

The rearrangement uses TRBV6-1 and TRBJ1-5, with 7 nucleotides matching TRBD1. This CDR3 spans 15 amino acids. V shed 2 bases and J 4 bases; nucleotides not matched to a gene: 5. Per germline, CDR1 MNHNS and CDR2 SASEGT. CDR3 nucleotides: TGTGCCAGCAGTGAAAATTGGACAGGTAATCAGCCCCAGCATTTT. Its protein is CASSENWTGNQPQHF.

J is TRBJ1-1 and V is TRBV10-3; possible D gene TRBD1, 6 bases. Per the germline V gene, CDR1 is ENHRY and CDR2 is SYGVKD. The CDR3 is 14 residues long. Trimming stripped 2 bases from V and 4 bases from J, with 11 bases between. Here the CDR3 DNA reads TGTGCCATCAGTGAGGGGCCCAGGGGCACTGAAGCTTTCTTT. This translates into CAISEGPRGTEAFF.

The V gene is TRBV6-5, the J gene TRBJ2-5, with 7 bases that match TRBD1. CDR1 MNHEY and CDR2 SVGAGI come from the germline V gene. This CDR3 has 16 residues. The V and J ends lost 2 bases and 4 bases, in that order; junction bases with no gene match: 10. The CDR3 spells CASSYERGLERETQYF. As DNA, the CDR3 is TGTGCCAGCAGTTACGAGAGGGGGCTAGAAAGAGAGACCCAGTACTTC.

The chain employs TRBV5-6 and TRBJ2-5, with D unclear. V was cut by 2 bases and J by 0 bases, with 11 bases left in between. The germline gives CDR1 SGHDT, CDR2 YYEEEE. This CDR3 is 15 amino acids long. The CDR3 nucleotides are TGTGCCAGCAGCTTTAGGGCCACATACCAAGAGACCCAGTACTTC. Amino acid sequence: CASSFRATYQETQYF.

V is TRBV29-1 and J is TRBJ2-1, with 8 bases lining up with TRBD1. This CDR3 region has 13 residues. V lost 6 bases, J lost 4 bases, and 5 bases stayed unmatched. Germline V gene lookup returns CDR1 SQVTM and CDR2 ANQGSEA. CDR3 amino acids: CSVGQAGYNEQFF. The CDR3 nucleotides are TGCAGCGTGGGACAGGCGGGGTACAATGAGCAGTTCTTC.

This clone was detected only a few times. The rearrangement links TRBV5-8 to TRBJ1-1, with 9 bases that match TRBD1. The ends lost 3 bases at V and 3 bases at J; junction bases unmatched: 6. CDR1 SGHTS and CDR2 YDEGEE come from the germline V gene. The CDR3 has 15 amino acids. In DNA form, the CDR3 reads TGTGCCAGCAGCTCCCGGGACAGGGTTTACACTGAAGCTTTCTTT. Protein sequence: CASSSRDRVYTEAFF. The full variable domain, in which reference TRBV5-8 and TRBJ1-1 provide the parts outside the CDR3, is EAGVTQSPTHLIKTRGQQATLRCSPISGHTSVYWYQQALGLGLQFLLWYDEGEERNRGNFPPRFSGRQFPNYSSELNVNALELEDSALYLCASSSRDRVYTEAFFGQGTRLTVV.

This clone was seen a handful of times. The CDR3 loop is CASSEWGGQPQHF. CDR3 coding DNA: TGTGCCAGCAGTGAATGGGGTGGGCAGCCCCAGCATTTT. This rearrangement joins TRBV6-1 to TRBJ1-5; D call uncertain. V was pared by 2 bases and J by 7 bases, with 9 bases between. Germline V lookup: CDR1 MNHNS, CDR2 SASEGT. The CDR3 runs to 13 residues.

This clone has only one observation. The chain recombines TRBV29-1 with TRBJ2-3; a weak D match, TRBD1 (5 bases). V shed 0 bases and J shed 6 bases, with 19 bases lying between them. The length of the CDR3 is 16 residues. Germline CDR1 is SQVTM and CDR2 is ANQGSEA. DNA of the CDR3: TGCAGCGTTGAAGATGAAAGGGCTGCGGACACGGATACGCAGTATTTT. Encoded protein: CSVEDERAADTDTQYF.

This clone was seen a handful of times. This sequence joins TRBV10-3 and TRBJ2-1, with D hard to call. V was shortened by 2 bases and J by 0 bases, with 11 bases between the two germline ends. The CDR3 is 16 residues long. CDR1 is ENHRY and CDR2 is SYGVKD in the germline V gene. The DNA of the CDR3 is TGTGCCATCAGTGAGCGGCAACTTAGCTCCTACAATGAGCAGTTCTTC. Its protein is CAISERQLSSYNEQFF.

The sample holds a few counts of this clone. The chain recombines TRBV7-9 with TRBJ2-7, with 13 bases matching TRBD2. The CDR3 extends over 13 amino acids. The J segment lost 10 bases and the V segment lost 5 bases, leaving 5 bases of the junction unmatched. The V gene's germline CDR1 is SEHNR and CDR2 FQNEAQ (reference sequence). The CDR3 DNA sequence: TGTGCCAGCAGCCTTGGGACTAGCGGGGCTCAGTACTTC. This translates into CASSLGTSGAQYF.

The CDR3 spells CASSPEGFSTDTQYF. The CDR3 nucleotides are TGTGCCAGCAGCCCTGAGGGCTTTAGCACAGATACGCAGTATTTT. V is TRBV11-3 and J is TRBJ2-3; D perhaps matches TRBD2 (5 bases). The germline gives CDR1 SGHNT, CDR2 YENEEA. V lost 5 bases to trimming and J lost 0 bases, with 12 bases between them. CDR3 length: 15 amino acids.

This clone has a handful of counts. The genes are TRBV14 and TRBJ1-1; D is unresolved. V was pared by 4 bases and J by 6 bases, with 12 bases between. Germline CDR1 reads SGHDN; CDR2 reads FVKESK. This CDR3 contains 13 residues. The CDR3 here is CASSPSSGAEAFF. In nucleotides, the CDR3 is TGTGCCAGCAGCCCATCAAGCGGCGCTGAAGCTTTCTTT. Using reference TRBV14 and TRBJ1-1 for the parts outside the CDR3, the full variable domain is EAGVTQFPSHSVIEKGQTVTLRCDPISGHDNLYWYRRVMGKEIKFLLHFVKESKQDESGMPNNRFLAERTGGTYSTLKVQPAELEDSGVYFCASSPSSGAEAFFGQGTRLTVV.

V and J are TRBV5-1 and TRBJ2-3; 8 bases are shared with TRBD1. The J segment lost 1 base and the V segment lost 3 bases, leaving 4 bases of the junction unmatched. CDR1 and CDR2 (germline): SGHRS, YFSETQ. The CDR3 sequence is 15 residues long. DNA for the CDR3: TGCGCCAGCAGCTCTTTGACAGGGGGCACAGATACGCAGTATTTT. This sequence encodes CASSSLTGGTDTQYF. The variable domain in full, with the rest retrieved from reference TRBV5-1 and TRBJ2-3, is KAGVTQTPRYLIKTRGQQVTLSCSPISGHRSVSWYQQTPGQGLQFLFEYFSETQRNKGNFPGRFSGRQFSNSRSEMNVSTLELGDSALYLCASSSLTGGTDTQYFGPGTRLTVL.